The 10 T cell receptor beta chains in this list originate from one sample, sequenced in a study of blood T cell repertoires in COVID-19. The method was immunoSEQ multiplex PCR; TCRdb's version includes in-frame clones alone and lacks a portion of them. The sample has about 200,000 clones, more than 75% seen once. Sequencing was done on a sample of PBMCs or T cells enriched from blood (not recorded which). The receptor set was obtained from a woman aged 50 to 65 with acute COVID-19.

The chain links TRBV25-1 to TRBJ2-2; 14 positions match TRBD2. Per germline, CDR1 MGHDK and CDR2 SYGVNS. V lost 8 bases and J lost 6; bases outside the gene matches: 5. The CDR3 loop spans 15 amino acids. The CDR3 bases are TGTGCCAGCGAGACTAGCGGGGGGGCTTCCGGGGAGCTGTTTTTT. Translating it yields CASETSGGASGELFF.

CDR3 region: CASSSRRSYGYTF. For the CDR3, the DNA is TGTGCCAGCAGTAGCAGACGGAGCTATGGCTACACCTTC. The rearrangement joins TRBV6-5 to TRBJ1-2; no reliable D call. Trimming shortened V by 5 bases and J by 4 bases, and 11 bases separated the two germline ends. Per germline, CDR1 MNHEY and CDR2 SVGAGI. The CDR3 totals 13 residues.

This chain connects TRBV3-1 (or the pseudogene TRBV3-2) to TRBJ2-5; possibly TRBD2 for D (7 bases). V was pared by 4 bases and J by 4 bases, with 13 bases between. CDR1 is LGHDT, CDR2 YNNKEL, per germline (reference sequence). There are 14 residues in the CDR3. The CDR3: CASSRRRGGETQYF. The CDR3, as DNA: TGTGCCAGCAGCCGACGAAGGGGGGGAGAGACCCAGTACTTC.

The J gene is TRBJ2-3, the V gene TRBV10-3, with TRBD2 as a possible D gene (6 bases). Trimming took 10 bases from V and 0 from J, leaving 14 bases between them. This CDR3 has 14 residues. Per germline, CDR1 ENHRY and CDR2 SYGVKD. The CDR3 sequence: CATRGTASTDTQYF. CDR3 in DNA: TGTGCCACCCGGGGGACTGCTAGCACAGATACGCAGTATTTT.

The gene calls are TRBV7-3 and TRBJ2-1; D not resolved. Trimming stripped 2 bases from V and 9 bases from J, with 11 bases between. Germline CDR1 is SGHTA and CDR2 is FQGTGA. The CDR3 covers 13 residues. In nucleotides, the CDR3 is TGTGCCAGCAGCTTATTCCAGCGTGGTGAGCAGTTCTTC. It codes for CASSLFQRGEQFF.

The rearrangement uses TRBV13 and TRBJ2-1; 9 positions match TRBD1. J was trimmed by 4 bases and V by 6 bases; bases with no gene match: 22. The CDR3 is 20 amino acids. Germline V gene lookup returns CDR1 PRHDT and CDR2 FYEKMQ (reference sequence). The chain's CDR3 is CASSSSGFIGTGLKYNEQFF. The CDR3 coding sequence is TGTGCCAGCAGTTCATCGGGGTTTATCGGGACAGGGCTTAAGTACAATGAGCAGTTCTTC.

This clone was seen only a few times. The chain combines TRBV5-1 with TRBJ2-2, with unresolved D. Germline lookup yields CDR1 SGHRS and CDR2 YFSETQ. The CDR3 covers 15 residues. Trimming shortened V by 1 base and J by 5 bases, and 12 bases separated the two germline ends. CDR3 nucleotides: TGCGCCAGCAGCTTGCAGTCTGCCCTTACCGGGGAGCTGTTTTTT. Translating it yields CASSLQSALTGELFF.

This chain connects TRBV24-1 to TRBJ1-5; D may be TRBD1 (6 bases). V gave up 3 bases and J gave up 1 base, with 9 bases separating them. CDR3 length equals 15 residues. CDR1 is KGHDR and CDR2 is SFDVKD in the germline V gene. The CDR3 region is CATSDTGQSNQPQHF. The CDR3 DNA sequence: TGTGCCACCAGTGATACCGGACAGAGCAATCAGCCCCAGCATTTT.

The chain joins TRBV30 to TRBJ1-3; D gene unclear. The length of the CDR3 is 13 residues. Trimming stripped 3 bases from V and 0 bases from J, with 6 bases between. Per germline, CDR1 GTSNPN and CDR2 SVGIG (reference sequence). CDR3 nucleotides: TGTGCCTGGAGCGGGAACTCTGGAAACACCATATATTTT. This codes for CAWSGNSGNTIYF.

CDR3 DNA: TGCGCCAGCAGCCTACAGGGGATCGGTGCAGGAAAACTGTTTTTT. It codes for CASSLQGIGAGKLFF. The rearrangement joins TRBV4-3 to TRBJ1-4, with TRBD1 matching 7 bases. The CDR3 sequence is 15 residues long. V gave up 4 bases and J gave up 10 bases; unmatched junction bases: 12. Germline V CDR1 and CDR2: LGHNA, YSLEER.